These 5 T cell receptor beta chains originate from one sample sequenced in a study of blood T cell repertoires in COVID-19. The protocol was immunoSEQ multiplex PCR, while the TCRdb copy is restricted to in-frame clones and leaves out a portion. The repertoire holds 150,000 to 180,000 clones, approximately 85% seen once, with 0.63% in the top ten. Material: peripheral blood. These receptors originate from a man aged 55-75 years with COVID-19, enrolled during active disease.

In this sample, this clone turned up a few times. J is TRBJ1-4 and V is TRBV7-9, with TRBD1 as a possible D gene (5 bases). This CDR3 is built from 14 residues. Germline V gene data show CDR1 as SEHNR and CDR2 as FQNEAQ (reference sequence). Trimming took off 0 bases at V and 12 bases at J, with 14 bases between the two ends. This CDR3 reads CASSLAGGSRELFF. In DNA, the CDR3 is TGTGCCAGCAGCTTAGCGGGGGGGTCCAGAGAACTGTTTTTT.

This chain joins TRBV14 and TRBJ2-5; the D is unclear. The CDR3 contains 11 residues. With 3 bases removed from V and 8 bases from J, the gap between germline ends came to 7 bases. CDR1 SGHDN and CDR2 FVKESK come from the germline V gene. The CDR3 DNA reads TGTGCCAGCAGCCAGGCCGTCACCCAGTACTTC. The encoded protein is CASSQAVTQYF.

The V gene is TRBV5-1, the J gene TRBJ1-1; D is uncertain. V lost 5 bases, J lost 1 base, and 24 bases lay in between. Looked up from germline, CDR1 is SGHRS and CDR2 is YFSETQ. The CDR3 extends over 18 amino acids. CDR3 nucleotides: TGCGCCAGCAGAATGTTAGGCGGAGGGCGATTGGCGAACACTGAAGCTTTCTTT. This translates into CASRMLGGGRLANTEAFF.

This sequence joins TRBV29-1 and TRBJ1-1, with no clear D. This CDR3 spans 12 amino acids. CDR1 is SQVTM and CDR2 is ANQGSEA in the germline V gene. Trimming took 4 bases from V and 7 from J, leaving 13 bases between them. CDR3: CSVVGVRFEAFF. For the CDR3, the DNA is TGCAGCGTTGTCGGAGTCCGGTTTGAAGCTTTCTTT.

The V gene is TRBV9, the J gene TRBJ2-6, with TRBD1 as a possible D gene (6 bases). The germline gives CDR1 SGDLS, CDR2 YYNGEE. The CDR3 has 18 residues. The V end was cut by 3 bases, the J end by 0 bases, with 16 bases between. The CDR3: CASSAWDTPDSGANVLTF. DNA of the CDR3: TGTGCCAGCAGCGCTTGGGACACTCCAGACTCTGGGGCCAACGTCCTGACTTTC. Variable domain in full (rest from reference TRBV9 and TRBJ2-6): DSGVTQTPKHLITATGQRVTLRCSPRSGDLSVYWYQQSLDQGLQFLIQYYNGEERAKGNILERFSAQQFPDLHSELNLSSLELGDSALYFCASSAWDTPDSGANVLTFGAGSRLTVL.